Listed below are T cell receptor beta chains from one sample, sequenced in a study of T cell responses to AZD1222 COVID-19 vaccine. Sequencing was performed with immunoSEQ multiplex PCR; in TCRdb, only in-frame clones are kept and a portion is missing. The sample includes around 200,000 clones, more than 75% seen only once; the top ten take over 0.75%. Material: peripheral blood, obtained on day 0 of AZD1222 vaccination. The receptors stem from an adult in good health. The CDR3 runs from the conserved cysteine through the conserved F or W. Fields, in order: J gene, clone size, V gene, D gene, CDR3 protein, CDR3 DNA. D genes are given only for firm matches. Clone size, where shown, is once, few, many, or a class for clones that have expanded.

J: TRBJ1-2; size: NA; V: TRBV5-4; D: TRBD1; CDR3: CASSLGGQGIGGYTF; DNA: TGTGCCAGCAGCTTGGGGGGACAGGGGATTGGTGGCTACACCTTC
J: TRBJ2-7; size: NA; V: TRBV5-4; D: TRBD2; CDR3: CASSDGTSGGGFAFEQYF; DNA: TGTGCCAGCAGCGACGGGACTAGCGGGGGGGGTTTCGCTTTTGAGCAGTACTTC
J: TRBJ1-2; size: NA; V: TRBV28; D: NA; CDR3: CASSTGDYGYTF; DNA: TGTGCCAGTTCGACAGGCGACTATGGCTACACCTTC
J: TRBJ2-7; size: once; V: TRBV29-1; D: NA; CDR3: CSVEGTYEQYF; DNA: TGCAGCGTTGAAGGGACCTACGAGCAGTACTTC
J: TRBJ1-1; size: NA; V: TRBV19; D: NA; CDR3: CASSMAGEAFF; DNA: TGTGCCAGTAGTATGGCGGGGGAAGCTTTCTTT
J: TRBJ1-2; size: NA; V: TRBV7-9; D: TRBD1; CDR3: CASSFGQGNGGYTF; DNA: TGTGCCAGCAGCTTCGGACAGGGCAATGGTGGCTACACCTTC
J: TRBJ1-1; size: NA; V: TRBV19; D: TRBD1; CDR3: CASRKTGGETEAFF; DNA: TGTGCCAGTAGAAAGACAGGGGGGGAAACTGAAGCTTTCTTT
J: TRBJ2-1; size: once; V: TRBV30; D: TRBD1; CDR3: CAWRVGQGAGNEQFF; DNA: TGTGCCTGGAGGGTAGGACAGGGAGCGGGTAATGAGCAGTTCTTC
J: TRBJ2-7; size: NA; V: TRBV13; D: NA; CDR3: CASSFSAYEQYF; DNA: TGTGCCAGCAGCTTCTCAGCCTACGAGCAGTACTTC
J: TRBJ1-5; size: NA; V: TRBV27; D: TRBD1; CDR3: CASSFGQGQLGNQPQHF; DNA: TGTGCCAGCAGTTTTGGACAGGGGCAACTGGGCAATCAGCCCCAGCATTTT
J: TRBJ2-3; size: once; V: TRBV7-9; D: NA; CDR3: CASSLGVRLVRLADTQYF; DNA: TGTGCCAGCAGCTTAGGAGTGAGACTAGTCAGGTTGGCAGATACGCAGTATTTT
J: TRBJ1-2; size: NA; V: TRBV25-1; D: NA; CDR3: CASSLLGQTIYGYTF; DNA: TGTGCCAGCAGCCTTTTAGGACAGACGATCTATGGCTACACCTTC
J: TRBJ2-7; size: NA; V: TRBV7-9; D: NA; CDR3: CASSQAGEQYF; DNA: TGTGCCAGCAGCCAGGCGGGCGAGCAGTACTTC
J: TRBJ2-1; size: once; V: TRBV10-2; D: TRBD2; CDR3: CASSDRTSGSYEQFF; DNA: TGCGCCAGCAGTGACCGGACTAGCGGGAGCTATGAGCAGTTCTTC
J: TRBJ2-5; size: NA; V: TRBV5-1; D: NA; CDR3: CASTTGAGRETQYF; DNA: TGCGCCAGCACCACGGGGGCCGGGCGGGAGACCCAGTACTTC
J: TRBJ1-1; size: NA; V: TRBV7-2; D: NA; CDR3: CASSPVGGRTEAFF; DNA: TGTGCCAGCAGCCCGGTCGGGGGGAGGACTGAAGCTTTCTTT
J: TRBJ2-5; size: NA; V: TRBV15; D: NA; CDR3: CATSRSDRTSQETQYF; DNA: TGTGCCACCAGCCGCTCCGACAGAACCTCCCAAGAGACCCAGTACTTC
J: TRBJ1-1; size: NA; V: TRBV3-1/TRBV3-2; D: NA; CDR3: CASSLTGEGRNTEAFF; DNA: TGTGCCAGCAGCCTGACGGGAGAGGGCCGAAACACTGAAGCTTTCTTT
J: TRBJ1-1; size: NA; V: TRBV14; D: NA; CDR3: CASSHVGFTEAFF; DNA: TGTGCCAGCAGCCATGTGGGGTTCACTGAAGCTTTCTTT
J: TRBJ2-3; size: once; V: TRBV5-1; D: NA; CDR3: CASSFSTASTDTQYF; DNA: TGCGCCAGCAGCTTTTCAACGGCAAGCACAGATACGCAGTATTTT
J: TRBJ2-7; size: NA; V: TRBV7-2; D: NA; CDR3: CASSPRQSSYEQYF; DNA: TGTGCCAGCAGCCCTCGACAGAGCTCCTACGAGCAGTACTTC
J: TRBJ1-5; size: once; V: TRBV6-5; D: NA; CDR3: CASSSGRGGNQPQHF; DNA: TGTGCCAGCAGTTCTGGCAGGGGTGGCAATCAGCCCCAGCATTTT
J: TRBJ1-6; size: few; V: TRBV28; D: TRBD1; CDR3: CASRSGTEYNSPLHF; DNA: TGTGCCAGCAGGTCAGGGACAGAGTATAATTCACCCCTCCACTTT
J: TRBJ1-5; size: NA; V: TRBV9; D: NA; CDR3: CASSPTAAGDGSQHF; DNA: TGTGCCAGCAGCCCAACTGCGGCGGGCGACGGGTCCCAGCATTTT
J: TRBJ1-1; size: NA; V: TRBV6-5; D: NA; CDR3: CASSYEESNTEAFF; DNA: TGTGCCAGCAGTTACGAGGAGTCGAACACTGAAGCTTTCTTT
J: TRBJ2-3; size: NA; V: TRBV19; D: TRBD1; CDR3: CASRRDSSTDTQYF; DNA: TGTGCCAGTAGACGGGACAGCAGCACAGATACGCAGTATTTT
J: TRBJ2-1; size: NA; V: TRBV5-6; D: TRBD2; CDR3: CASSSLAGVPFF; DNA: TGTGCCAGCAGTTCTCTAGCGGGGGTCCCGTTCTTC
J: TRBJ2-5; size: NA; V: TRBV7-3; D: NA; CDR3: CASSLSTRGETQYF; DNA: TGTGCCAGCAGCTTATCGACCCGGGGGGAGACCCAGTACTTC
J: TRBJ2-5; size: NA; V: TRBV4-2; D: NA; CDR3: CASSLEGSEETQYF; DNA: TGTGCCAGCAGCCTAGAAGGGAGTGAGGAGACCCAGTACTTC
J: TRBJ1-5; size: NA; V: TRBV4-2; D: NA; CDR3: CASSQDGSAISNQPQHF; DNA: TGTGCCAGCAGCCAAGACGGGTCAGCAATTAGCAATCAGCCCCAGCATTTT
J: TRBJ2-5; size: NA; V: TRBV18; D: TRBD2; CDR3: CASSPSAGRAETQYF; DNA: TGTGCCAGCTCACCATCCGCAGGGAGGGCGGAGACCCAGTACTTC
J: TRBJ2-7; size: NA; V: TRBV29-1; D: NA; CDR3: CSVDNFGEQYF; DNA: TGCAGCGTTGACAACTTTGGCGAGCAGTACTTC
J: TRBJ1-5; size: NA; V: TRBV9; D: NA; CDR3: CASSVDLTNQPQHF; DNA: TGTGCCAGCAGCGTCGACCTTACCAATCAGCCCCAGCATTTT
J: TRBJ1-2; size: NA; V: TRBV18; D: NA; CDR3: CASSPEYRQNQYGYTF; DNA: TGTGCCAGCTCACCGGAGTACAGGCAAAACCAATATGGCTACACCTTC
J: TRBJ2-7; size: few; V: TRBV3-1/TRBV3-2; D: TRBD1; CDR3: CASSQETDPATGLNYEQYF; DNA: TGTGCCAGCAGCCAAGAGACTGACCCGGCGACAGGGCTTAACTACGAGCAGTACTTC
J: TRBJ1-2; size: NA; V: TRBV5-5; D: NA; CDR3: CASSASNYGYTF; DNA: TGTGCCAGCAGCGCCAGTAACTATGGCTACACCTTC